The 21 T cell receptor beta chains below were found in one sample sequenced in a study of T cell responses to AZD1222 COVID-19 vaccine. The assay was immunoSEQ multiplex PCR, and TCRdb's table has in-frame clones only and misses some. The sample gives tens of thousands of clones, 89% of which show up once; about 9.3% is in the top ten. The starting material was peripheral blood, obtained 28 days after the second AZD1222 dose. The receptors were gathered from an adult who received the AZD1222 COVID-19 vaccine.

The V and J genes are TRBV10-3 and TRBJ2-1, with D hard to call. The CDR3 covers 11 residues. The germline V and J ends were trimmed by 2 bases and 9 bases, with 5 bases remaining between them. Germline CDR1 ENHRY, CDR2 SYGVKD. The CDR3 coding sequence is TGTGCCATCAGTGAGCTGGGTGAGCAGTTCTTC. Its protein is CAISELGEQFF.

The V gene is TRBV6-5, the J gene TRBJ1-2; D is undetermined. The CDR3 contains 12 residues. V shed 8 bases and J shed 8 bases, with 15 bases lying between them. Germline-derived CDR1 and CDR2 are MNHEY and SVGAGI. The CDR3 sequence is CASAPLSAGYTF. DNA for the CDR3: TGTGCCAGCGCCCCCCTCTCGGCAGGCTACACCTTC.

V is TRBV7-2 and J is TRBJ2-5; D is uncertain. Germline V CDR1 and CDR2: SGHTA, FQGNSA. Trimming took 3 bases from V and 5 from J, leaving 19 bases between them. The CDR3 is made up of 16 amino acids. The CDR3 bases are TGTGCCAGCAGCTTTCAGTCGTCGTCCCCCCGCGAGACCCAGTACTTC. Its protein product is CASSFQSSSPRETQYF.

The chain has TRBV12-3 or TRBV12-4 and TRBJ1-1; D may be TRBD1 (6 bases). Trimming shortened V by 7 bases and J by 4 bases, and 10 bases separated the two germline ends. The CDR3 is 12 residues long. CDR3: CASTRGSTEAFF. The CDR3 DNA reads TGTGCCAGCACCAGGGGTTCCACTGAAGCTTTCTTT.

This chain connects TRBV29-1 to TRBJ2-1, with unresolved D. The CDR3 contains 18 residues. The germline V and J ends were trimmed by 0 bases and 3 bases, with 21 bases remaining between them. CDR1 and CDR2 (germline): SQVTM, ANQGSEA. This CDR3 is CSVEEFSTVGVLYNEQFF. The CDR3, as DNA: TGCAGCGTTGAAGAGTTCTCTACGGTCGGAGTCCTCTACAATGAGCAGTTCTTC.

The chain is built from TRBV9 and TRBJ1-2, with D unclear. This CDR3 comprises 14 residues. V gave up 0 bases and J gave up 4 bases, with 10 bases separating them. CDR1 is SGDLS and CDR2 is YYNGEE in the germline V gene. The CDR3 DNA reads as TGTGCCAGCAGCGTAGACCCCATGACCTATGGCTACACCTTC. As protein: CASSVDPMTYGYTF.

The chain joins TRBV6-2 or TRBV6-3 to TRBJ2-1; 12 bases align to TRBD2. Germline values: CDR1 MNHEY, CDR2 SVGEGT. The trim removed 6 bases at V and 8 bases at J, leaving 11 bases unmatched. There are 16 residues in the CDR3. CDR3 sequence reads: CASRPLAGGPVDEQFF. CDR3 nucleotide sequence: TGTGCCAGCAGGCCTCTAGCGGGAGGGCCTGTGGATGAGCAGTTCTTC.

This clone occurred once. V is TRBV6-1 and J is TRBJ1-1; D unclear. The V gene lost 1 base and the J gene lost 8 bases, with 11 bases spanning the gap. Per germline, CDR1 MNHNS and CDR2 SASEGT. This CDR3 is built from 13 residues. In DNA, the CDR3 is TGTGCCAGCAGTGAAGTGAGAACAGTCGAAGCTTTCTTT. It codes for CASSEVRTVEAFF.

The chain recombines TRBV19 with TRBJ1-5; 7 bases agree with TRBD1. V lost 5 bases and J lost 7; bases outside the gene matches: 11. The CDR3 runs 15 residues. CDR1 is LNHDA, CDR2 SQIVND, per germline (reference sequence). CDR3 residues: CASSVLGGAGQPQHF. The CDR3 DNA reads TGTGCCAGTAGTGTTCTAGGGGGCGCGGGACAGCCCCAGCATTTT. Complete variable domain (other parts from reference TRBV19 and TRBJ1-5): DGGITQSPKYLFRKEGQNVTLSCEQNLNHDAMYWYRQDPGQGLRLIYYSQIVNDFQKGDIAEGYSVSREKKESFPLTVTSAQKNPTAFYLCASSVLGGAGQPQHFGDGTRLSIL.

The gene calls are TRBV7-8 and TRBJ2-7; TRBD2 matches 7 bases. The trim removed 5 bases at V and 5 bases at J, leaving 9 bases unmatched. The CDR3 runs 14 residues. Germline CDR1 reads SGHVS; CDR2 reads FQNEAQ. CDR3 sequence (DNA): TGTGCCAGCAGCATACTAGCGATAGCCGACGAGCAGTACTTC. Translation gives CASSILAIADEQYF.

This chain connects TRBV5-5 to TRBJ1-4; the D is unclear. The CDR3 covers 15 residues. The V end was cut by 0 bases, the J end by 4 bases, with 10 bases between. Germline CDR1 SGHKS, CDR2 YYEKEE (reference sequence). CDR3 sequence reads: CASSLGVLHNEKLFF. The CDR3, as DNA: TGTGCCAGCAGCTTGGGAGTACTACATAATGAAAAACTGTTTTTT.

In regard to this clone: In the same sample, other DNA sequences code for this CDR3. The rearrangement uses TRBV7-2 and TRBJ2-2, with 8 bases fitting TRBD2. Germline CDR1 and CDR2: SGHTA and FQGNSA. After removal of 2 bases from V and 7 bases from J, the junction contained 9 bases not matched to a gene. This CDR3 has 16 residues. Here the CDR3 reads CASSLRPGGRGGELFF. DNA of the CDR3: TGTGCCAGCAGCTTACGGCCGGGGGGGAGAGGCGGGGAGCTGTTTTTT.

The gene calls are TRBV11-2 and TRBJ1-1, with 7 bases aligning to TRBD1. Losses at the gene ends were 5 bases for V and 5 bases for J; bases not matched to a gene: 8. The CDR3 consists of 14 residues. Germline CDR1 and CDR2: SGHAT and FQNNGV. CDR3 in amino acids: CASSHNRGGTEAFF. For the CDR3, the DNA is TGTGCCAGCAGCCACAACAGGGGAGGGACTGAAGCTTTCTTT.

This clone was seen a handful of times. This chain uses TRBV7-2 with TRBJ2-1; 9 positions match TRBD1. CDR3 length: 17 amino acids. V gave up 6 bases and J gave up 0 bases; unmatched junction bases: 9. The germline V gene has CDR1 SGHTA and CDR2 FQGNSA. The CDR3: CASRFTGGSSSYNEQFF. In nucleotides, the CDR3 is TGTGCCAGCAGGTTCACAGGGGGCTCGAGCTCCTACAATGAGCAGTTCTTC.

This clone showed up just a few times. The gene calls are TRBV3-1 (or the pseudogene TRBV3-2) and TRBJ2-5; 10 nucleotides line up with TRBD1. This CDR3 has 18 residues. The V gene's germline CDR1 is LGHDT and CDR2 YNNKEL (reference sequence). V was pared by 3 bases and J by 5 bases, with 15 bases of the junction left unmatched. The CDR3 protein is CASSHEWDRGERGETQYF. Written as DNA, the CDR3 is TGTGCCAGCAGCCACGAGTGGGACAGGGGCGAACGGGGGGAGACCCAGTACTTC.

This clone appeared a single time. The V and J genes are TRBV9 and TRBJ2-2; 8 nucleotides agree with TRBD1. Germline CDR1 reads SGDLS; CDR2 reads YYNGEE. The CDR3 has 14 amino acids. Trimming at V came to 5 bases and at J to 6 bases, leaving 6 bases not matched to a gene. This chain's CDR3 is CASRRQGTAGELFF. In nucleotides, the CDR3 is TGTGCCAGCAGACGACAGGGGACCGCCGGGGAGCTGTTTTTT. Full variable domain (rest looked up from reference TRBV9 and TRBJ2-2): DSGVTQTPKHLITATGQRVTLRCSPRSGDLSVYWYQQSLDQGLQFLIQYYNGEERAKGNILERFSAQQFPDLHSELNLSSLELGDSALYFCASRRQGTAGELFFGEGSRLTVL.

J is TRBJ2-2 and V is TRBV14; D gene uncertain. The V end lost 0 bases, the J end lost 7 bases, and 6 bases lay between the germline ends. Germline V gives CDR1 SGHDN, CDR2 FVKESK. The CDR3 spans 13 residues. The DNA for the CDR3 is TGTGCCAGCAGCCAAGAACAGATCGGGGAGCTGTTTTTT. This gives the protein CASSQEQIGELFF.

V usage is TRBV2 and J usage is TRBJ2-5; no clear D gene. The CDR3 has 14 amino acids. Germline values: CDR1 SNHLY, CDR2 FYNNEI. CDR3 DNA sequence: TGTGCGACCGAAAAAATCCGGAGACAAGAGACCCAGTACTTC. Translated: CATEKIRRQETQYF.

The chain links TRBV24-1 to TRBJ2-1; TRBD2 is a possible D gene (7 bases). This CDR3 is built from 13 residues. Looked up from germline, CDR1 is KGHDR and CDR2 is SFDVKD. V was cut by 5 bases and J by 9 bases, with 13 bases left in between. Written as DNA, the CDR3 is TGTGCCACCAGTGTTGATAGGGGGGGTGAGCAGTTCTTC. Protein: CATSVDRGGEQFF.

V and J are TRBV6-2 or TRBV6-3 and TRBJ2-7; TRBD2 might be the D (5 bases). From germline, CDR1 is MNHEY and CDR2 SVGEGT. V lost 0 bases to trimming and J lost 3 bases, with 12 bases between them. The CDR3 runs 15 residues. In DNA form, the CDR3 reads TGTGCCAGCAGTTACTCGTGGTCTGGGAGCTACGAGCAGTACTTC. Translating gives CASSYSWSGSYEQYF.

The chain uses TRBV21-1 and TRBJ2-1; whether TRBD2, the table's D call, matches the DNA was not checked. TRBV21-1 is tagged as a pseudogene. The CDR3 totals 22 residues. For the CDR3, the DNA is TGTGCCAGCAGCAAAGAGAGCGGGAGGGCTGGAACTCCCGCCGGCCTTAACAATGAGCAGTTCTTC. Protein sequence: CASSKESGRAGTPAGLNNEQFF.